These T cell receptor beta chains were read from a single sample in a study of T cell repertoires in cytomegalovirus infection. Each CDR3 protein gets one entry after TCRdb re-called the reads with MiXCR. The sample lists about 250,000 distinct CDR3 sequences; approximately 6.7% were seen once. The sequenced sample consisted of PBMCs. These receptors all stem from a human donor in good health (CMV status not recorded). Some clones in this sample may be carry-over from other donors' samples. Each CDR3 is given with its conserved first and last residue. Each record gives: clone size, D gene, V gene, J gene, CDR3 protein, CDR3 DNA. A D gene is named only where the DNA matches it firmly. The size field is filled for only some rows; it gives once, few, many or a size class.

>many|-|TRBV28|TRBJ1-5
CASSLLGMNQPQHF
TGTGCCAGCAGTTTATTAGGGATGAATCAGCCCCAGCATTTT
>many|TRBD2|TRBV6-4|TRBJ2-1
CASIEGALAGKSSYNEQFF
TGTGCCAGCATCGAGGGGGCCCTAGCGGGGAAGAGCTCCTACAATGAGCAGTTCTTC
>many|-|TRBV7-6|TRBJ2-5
CASSLGLLQETQYF
TGTGCCAGCAGCCTCGGACTGCTACAAGAGACCCAGTACTTC
>many|TRBD2|TRBV7-8|TRBJ2-1
CASSSYGTSGGRYNEQFF
TGTGCCAGCAGCTCATACGGGACTAGCGGGGGGCGGTACAATGAGCAGTTCTTC
>-|-|TRBV15|TRBJ2-7
CATSREGTLSYEQYF
TGTGCCACCAGCAGAGAAGGGACACTATCCTACGAGCAGTACTTC
>many|-|TRBV7-2|TRBJ2-7
CASSSKRNSYEQYF
TGTGCCAGCAGCTCCAAGCGGAACTCCTACGAGCAGTACTTC
>many|-|TRBV7-9|TRBJ2-7
CASSKGGPYEQYF
TGTGCCAGCTCTAAGGGGGGACCCTACGAGCAGTACTTC
>-|-|TRBV29-1|TRBJ2-4
CSVEGPGFNIQYF
TGCAGCGTTGAAGGGCCCGGATTTAACATTCAGTACTTC
>-|TRBD1|TRBV14|TRBJ2-7
CASSHGRGREQYF
TGTGCCAGCAGCCATGGCAGGGGGCGCGAGCAGTACTTC
>many|TRBD1|TRBV20-1|TRBJ2-3
CSAGTVSTDTQYF
TGCAGTGCCGGGACAGTGAGCACAGATACGCAGTATTTT
>many|-|TRBV20-1|TRBJ2-5
CSVDGQETQYF
TGCAGTGTAGACGGACAAGAGACCCAGTACTTC
>many|TRBD2|TRBV7-2|TRBJ2-7
CASIPSGGAREQYF
TGTGCCAGCATCCCTAGCGGGGGGGCCCGCGAGCAGTACTTC
>many|TRBD1|TRBV5-1|TRBJ2-6
CASSSQQGALGANVLTF
TGCGCCAGCAGCTCGCAACAGGGGGCGCTTGGGGCCAACGTCCTGACTTTC
>many|-|TRBV20-1|TRBJ1-1
CSANGGMNTEAFF
TGCAGTGCTAACGGGGGAATGAACACTGAAGCTTTCTTT
>many|TRBD1|TRBV7-8|TRBJ1-5
CASSLEGTGGNQPQHF
TGTGCCAGCAGCTTAGAGGGGACAGGGGGCAATCAGCCCCAGCATTTT
>few|-|TRBV10-3|TRBJ2-5
CAIKAGADETQYF
TGTGCCATCAAGGCAGGGGCGGATGAGACCCAGTACTTC
>-|TRBD2|TRBV24-1|TRBJ2-3
CATSDPLREGTSTDTQYF
TGTGCCACCAGTGATCCGCTAAGGGAGGGGACTAGCACAGATACGCAGTATTTT
>many|-|TRBV7-2|TRBJ2-1
CASSLERGGNEQFF
TGTGCCAGCAGCTTAGAAAGGGGTGGCAATGAGCAGTTCTTC
>many|-|TRBV30|TRBJ2-7
CAGSGHHYEQYF
TGTGCCGGTTCGGGACACCACTACGAGCAGTACTTC
>many|-|TRBV9|TRBJ2-1
CASSVAPQTNRGGLNEQFF
TGTGCCAGCAGCGTAGCCCCCCAGACTAATAGGGGGGGCCTGAATGAGCAGTTCTTC
>many|-|TRBV9|TRBJ1-1
CASSVDILMNTEAFF
TGTGCCAGCAGCGTAGACATCCTCATGAACACTGAAGCTTTCTTT
>many|-|TRBV28|TRBJ1-1
CASSLYGKNTEAFF
TGTGCCAGCAGTTTATACGGCAAGAACACTGAAGCTTTCTTT
>many|-|TRBV19|TRBJ1-2
CASSMEATVNYGYTF
TGTGCCAGTAGTATGGAGGCAACAGTTAACTATGGCTACACCTTC
>many|-|TRBV20-1|TRBJ2-6
CSARAVPGANVLTF
TGCAGTGCTAGAGCCGTTCCTGGGGCCAACGTCCTGACTTTC
>many|TRBD1|TRBV7-2|TRBJ2-7
CASSRPAGGGEQYF
TGTGCCAGCAGCCGGCCGGCAGGGGGTGGGGAGCAGTACTTC
>many|-|TRBV11-2|TRBJ2-2
CASSLSGGDTGELFF
TGTGCCAGCAGCTTATCTGGGGGAGACACCGGGGAGCTGTTTTTT
>many|-|TRBV7-2|TRBJ1-1
CASSLGRLNTEAFF
TGTGCCAGCAGCTTAGGCAGGTTGAACACTGAAGCTTTCTTT
>many|-|TRBV12-3/TRBV12-4|TRBJ2-5
CASTMGFRETQYF
TGTGCCAGCACCATGGGCTTTAGGGAGACCCAGTACTTC
>-|TRBD1|TRBV12-3/TRBV12-4|TRBJ2-7
CASSPGTVTYEQYF
TGTGCCAGCAGTCCGGGGACAGTTACCTACGAGCAGTACTTC
>many|-|TRBV28|TRBJ1-5
CASSSTPRGGNQPQHF
TGTGCCAGCAGTTCTACCCCCAGGGGAGGCAATCAGCCCCAGCATTTT
>-|-|TRBV6-2/TRBV6-3|TRBJ2-7
CASRLRGAQYEQYF
TGTGCCAGCAGGCTTCGCGGGGCGCAGTACGAGCAGTACTTC
>-|TRBD1|TRBV19|TRBJ1-2
CASRRALGQGEDGYTF
TGTGCCAGTAGACGGGCCCTGGGACAGGGGGAAGATGGCTACACCTTC
>-|-|TRBV9|TRBJ2-5
CASNRWPQETQYF
TGTGCCAGCAATCGGTGGCCCCAAGAGACCCAGTACTTC
>few|-|TRBV29-1|TRBJ1-1
CSVEGAGMNTEAFF
TGCAGCGTTGAAGGGGCAGGGATGAACACTGAAGCTTTCTTT
>many|-|TRBV7-2|TRBJ1-1
CASSFRAGNTEAFF
TGTGCCAGCAGCTTCAGGGCAGGGAACACTGAAGCTTTCTTT
>many|-|TRBV30|TRBJ1-1
CAWSAGTDTEAFF
TGTGCCTGGAGTGCCGGGACGGACACTGAAGCTTTCTTT
>many|-|TRBV20-1|TRBJ2-3
CSAPPPPWGADSTDTQYF
TGCAGTGCCCCACCACCCCCGTGGGGGGCCGATAGCACAGATACGCAGTATTTT
>-|-|TRBV3-1|TRBJ2-5
CASSQGRETQETQYF
TGTGCCAGCAGCCAGGGTCGGGAGACCCAAGAGACCCAGTACTTC
>-|-|TRBV20-1|TRBJ1-2
CSATTGQHYGYTF
TGCAGTGCGACGACCGGACAGCACTATGGCTACACCTTC
>-|TRBD1|TRBV29-1|TRBJ2-1
CSVATGMGNEQFF
TGCAGCGTTGCGACAGGGATGGGCAATGAGCAGTTCTTC